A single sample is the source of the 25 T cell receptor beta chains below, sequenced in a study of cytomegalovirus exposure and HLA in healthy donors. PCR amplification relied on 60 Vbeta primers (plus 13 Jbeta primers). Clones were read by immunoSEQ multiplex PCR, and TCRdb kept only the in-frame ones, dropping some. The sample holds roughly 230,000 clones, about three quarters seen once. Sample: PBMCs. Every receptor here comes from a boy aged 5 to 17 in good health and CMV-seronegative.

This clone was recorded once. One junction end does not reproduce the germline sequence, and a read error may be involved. Written as DNA, the CDR3 is TGTGCCAGCAGTGCCAGGGGGCCCTCCTCTCAGTCCCAGCATTTT. Its translation is CASSARGPSSQSQHF. This chain links TRBV6-4 with TRBJ1-5, with 8 nucleotides matching TRBD1. The CDR3 extends over 15 amino acids. Germline CDR1 MRHNA, CDR2 SNTAGT.

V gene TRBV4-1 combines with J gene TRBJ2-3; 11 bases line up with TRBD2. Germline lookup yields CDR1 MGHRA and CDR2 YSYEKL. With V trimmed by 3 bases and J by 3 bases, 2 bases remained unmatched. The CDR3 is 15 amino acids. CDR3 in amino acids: CASSHLAGGTDTQYF. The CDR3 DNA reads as TGCGCCAGCAGCCATCTAGCGGGAGGAACAGATACGCAGTATTTT.

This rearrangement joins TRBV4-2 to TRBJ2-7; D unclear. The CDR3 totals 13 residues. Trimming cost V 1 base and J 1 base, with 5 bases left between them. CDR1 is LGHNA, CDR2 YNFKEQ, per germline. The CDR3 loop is CASSQVGSYEQYF. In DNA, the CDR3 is TGTGCCAGCAGCCAAGTCGGTTCCTACGAGCAGTACTTC.

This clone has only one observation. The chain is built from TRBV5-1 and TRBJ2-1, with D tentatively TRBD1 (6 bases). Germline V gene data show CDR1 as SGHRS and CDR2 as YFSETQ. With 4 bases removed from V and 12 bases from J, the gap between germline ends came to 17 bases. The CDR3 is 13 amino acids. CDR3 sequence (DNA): TGCGCCAGCAGCCGAATCGAGGGGGTCGGGCAGTTCTTC. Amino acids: CASSRIEGVGQFF. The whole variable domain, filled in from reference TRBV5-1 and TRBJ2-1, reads KAGVTQTPRYLIKTRGQQVTLSCSPISGHRSVSWYQQTPGQGLQFLFEYFSETQRNKGNFPGRFSGRQFSNSRSEMNVSTLELGDSALYLCASSRIEGVGQFFGPGTRLTVL.

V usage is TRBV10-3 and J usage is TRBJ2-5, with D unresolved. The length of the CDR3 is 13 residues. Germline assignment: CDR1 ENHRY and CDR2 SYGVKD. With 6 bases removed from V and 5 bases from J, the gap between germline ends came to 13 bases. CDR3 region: CAISETSSETQYF. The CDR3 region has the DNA TGTGCCATCAGCGAGACGAGCTCGGAGACCCAGTACTTC.

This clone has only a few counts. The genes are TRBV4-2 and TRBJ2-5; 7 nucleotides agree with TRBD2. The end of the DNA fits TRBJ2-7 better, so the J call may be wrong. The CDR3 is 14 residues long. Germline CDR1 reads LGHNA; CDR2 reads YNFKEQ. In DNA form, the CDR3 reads TGTGCCAGCAGCCAAGGGACTAGATCGGGCGAGCAGTACTTC. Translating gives CASSQGTRSGEQYF.

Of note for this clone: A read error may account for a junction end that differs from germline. For the CDR3, the DNA is TGTGCTAGCAGCGAGGGACATTCCGGAAACACCATATATTTT. It yields the protein CASSEGHSGNTIYF. This sequence joins TRBV7-7 and TRBJ1-3; a possible D gene is TRBD1 (6 bases). The length of the CDR3 is 14 residues. The germline V gene has CDR1 SSHAT and CDR2 FNYEAQ (reference sequence).

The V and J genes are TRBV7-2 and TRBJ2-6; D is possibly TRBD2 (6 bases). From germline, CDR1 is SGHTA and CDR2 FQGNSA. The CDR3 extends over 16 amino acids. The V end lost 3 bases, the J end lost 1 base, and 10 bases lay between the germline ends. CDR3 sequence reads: CASSLNGGSGANVLTF. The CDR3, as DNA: TGTGCCAGCAGCTTGAACGGAGGGTCTGGGGCCAACGTCCTGACTTTC.

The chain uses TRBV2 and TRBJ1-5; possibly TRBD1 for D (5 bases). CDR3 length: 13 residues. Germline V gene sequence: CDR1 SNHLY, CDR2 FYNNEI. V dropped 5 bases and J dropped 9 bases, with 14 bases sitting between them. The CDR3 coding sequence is TGTGCCAGCAGTCTCAGGGTAGTTGGGCCCCAGCATTTT. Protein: CASSLRVVGPQHF.

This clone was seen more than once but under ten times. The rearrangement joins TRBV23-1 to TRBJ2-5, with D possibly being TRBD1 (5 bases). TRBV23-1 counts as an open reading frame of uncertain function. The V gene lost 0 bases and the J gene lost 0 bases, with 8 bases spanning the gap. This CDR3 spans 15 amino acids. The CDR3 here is CASSQSRVNQETQYF. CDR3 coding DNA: TGCGCCAGCAGTCAATCCAGGGTAAACCAAGAGACCCAGTACTTC.

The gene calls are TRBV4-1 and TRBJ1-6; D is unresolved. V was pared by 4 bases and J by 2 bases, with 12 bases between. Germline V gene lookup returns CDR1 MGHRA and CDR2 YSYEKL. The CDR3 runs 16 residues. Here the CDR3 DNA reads TGCGCCAGCAGCCGCCTCCTCCGGGCCTATAATTCACCCCTCCACTTT. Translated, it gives CASSRLLRAYNSPLHF.

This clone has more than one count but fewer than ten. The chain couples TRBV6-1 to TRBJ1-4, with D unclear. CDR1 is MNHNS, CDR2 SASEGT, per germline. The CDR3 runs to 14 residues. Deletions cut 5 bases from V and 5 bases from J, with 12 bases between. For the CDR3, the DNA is TGTGCCAGCAGTCGAGGGTCATTAAATGAAAAACTGTTTTTT. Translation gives CASSRGSLNEKLFF.

This CDR3 reads CASSLVGQGAGEQYF. Here the CDR3 DNA reads TGCGCCAGCAGCTTGGTAGGACAGGGGGCGGGGGAGCAGTACTTC. The chain carries TRBV5-1 and TRBJ2-7, with TRBD1 matching over 11 bases. The CDR3 spans 15 residues. Trimming at V came to 0 bases and at J to 7 bases, leaving 6 bases not matched to a gene. The germline V gene encodes CDR1 SGHRS and CDR2 YFSETQ.

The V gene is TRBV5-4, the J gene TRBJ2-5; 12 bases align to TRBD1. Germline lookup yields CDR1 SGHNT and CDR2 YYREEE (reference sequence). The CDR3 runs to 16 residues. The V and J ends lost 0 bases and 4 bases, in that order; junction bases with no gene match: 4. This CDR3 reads CASSLAGQGARETQYF. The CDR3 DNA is TGTGCCAGCAGCTTGGCGGGACAGGGGGCGCGAGAGACCCAGTACTTC.

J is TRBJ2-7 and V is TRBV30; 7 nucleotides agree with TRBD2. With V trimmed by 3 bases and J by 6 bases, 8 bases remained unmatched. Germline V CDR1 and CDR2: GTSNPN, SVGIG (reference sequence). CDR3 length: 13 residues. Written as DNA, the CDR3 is TGTGCCTGGAGGCGAACGGGAGGCGCCGAGCAGTACTTC. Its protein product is CAWRRTGGAEQYF.

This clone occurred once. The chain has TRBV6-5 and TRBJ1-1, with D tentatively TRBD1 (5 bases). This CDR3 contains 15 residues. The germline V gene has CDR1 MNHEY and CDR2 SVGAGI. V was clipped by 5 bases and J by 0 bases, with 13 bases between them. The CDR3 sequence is CASSKETVMNTEAFF. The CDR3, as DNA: TGTGCCAGCAGTAAGGAGACAGTCATGAACACTGAAGCTTTCTTT.

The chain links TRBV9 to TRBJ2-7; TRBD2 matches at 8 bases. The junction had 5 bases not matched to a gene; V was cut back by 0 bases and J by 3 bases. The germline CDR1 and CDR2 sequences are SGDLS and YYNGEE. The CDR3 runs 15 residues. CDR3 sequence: CASSVATSGIYEQYF. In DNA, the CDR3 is TGTGCCAGCAGCGTAGCAACTAGCGGTATCTACGAGCAGTACTTC.

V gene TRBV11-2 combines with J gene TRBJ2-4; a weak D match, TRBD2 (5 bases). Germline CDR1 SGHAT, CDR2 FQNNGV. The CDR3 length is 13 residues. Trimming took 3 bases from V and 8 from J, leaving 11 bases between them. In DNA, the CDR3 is TGTGCCAGCAGCTTGACGGACGGGGACATTCAGTACTTC. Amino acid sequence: CASSLTDGDIQYF.

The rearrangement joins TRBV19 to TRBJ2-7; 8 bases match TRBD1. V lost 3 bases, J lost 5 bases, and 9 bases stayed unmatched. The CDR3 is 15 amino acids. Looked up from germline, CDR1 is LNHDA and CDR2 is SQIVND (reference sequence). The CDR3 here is CASSIGTGFLDEQYF. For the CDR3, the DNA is TGTGCCAGTAGTATCGGGACAGGATTTCTGGACGAGCAGTACTTC. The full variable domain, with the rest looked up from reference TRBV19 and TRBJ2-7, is DGGITQSPKYLFRKEGQNVTLSCEQNLNHDAMYWYRQDPGQGLRLIYYSQIVNDFQKGDIAEGYSVSREKKESFPLTVTSAQKNPTAFYLCASSIGTGFLDEQYFGPGTRLTVT.

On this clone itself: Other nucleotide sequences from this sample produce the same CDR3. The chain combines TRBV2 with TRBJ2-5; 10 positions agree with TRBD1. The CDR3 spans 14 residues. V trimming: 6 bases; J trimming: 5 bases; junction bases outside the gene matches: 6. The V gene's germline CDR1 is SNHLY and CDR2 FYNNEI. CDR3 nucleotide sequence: TGTGCCAGCAGCGAGGACAGGGGGAGGGAGACCCAGTACTTC. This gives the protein CASSEDRGRETQYF. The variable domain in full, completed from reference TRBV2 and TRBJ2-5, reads EPEVTQTPSHQVTQMGQEVILRCVPISNHLYFYWYRQILGQKVEFLVSFYNNEISEKSEIFDDQFSVERPDGSNFTLKIRSTKLEDSAMYFCASSEDRGRETQYFGPGTRLLVL.

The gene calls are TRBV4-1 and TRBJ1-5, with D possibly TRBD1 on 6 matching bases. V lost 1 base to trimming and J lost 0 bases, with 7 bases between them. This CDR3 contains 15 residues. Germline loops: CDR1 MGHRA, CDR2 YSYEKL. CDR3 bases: TGCGCCAGCAGCCAAGGACAGGATAGCAATCAGCCCCAGCATTTT. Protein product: CASSQGQDSNQPQHF.

The CDR3 DNA reads TGTGCCAGCTCGCCTCCCCAAGTGGCCAATGAAAAACTGTTTTTT. Protein product: CASSPPQVANEKLFF. This chain connects TRBV18 to TRBJ1-4; no definite D call. With 6 bases removed from V and 5 bases from J, the gap between germline ends came to 16 bases. The germline CDR1 and CDR2 sequences are KGHSH and LQKENI. The CDR3 is 15 residues long.

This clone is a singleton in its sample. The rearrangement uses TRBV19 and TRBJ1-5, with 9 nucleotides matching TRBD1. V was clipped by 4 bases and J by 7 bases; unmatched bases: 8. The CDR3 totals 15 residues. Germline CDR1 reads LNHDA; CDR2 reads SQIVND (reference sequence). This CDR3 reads CASSKLRTGAQPQHF. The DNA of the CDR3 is TGTGCCAGTAGTAAACTTCGGACAGGGGCGCAGCCCCAGCATTTT. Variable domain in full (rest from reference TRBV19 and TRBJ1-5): DGGITQSPKYLFRKEGQNVTLSCEQNLNHDAMYWYRQDPGQGLRLIYYSQIVNDFQKGDIAEGYSVSREKKESFPLTVTSAQKNPTAFYLCASSKLRTGAQPQHFGDGTRLSIL.

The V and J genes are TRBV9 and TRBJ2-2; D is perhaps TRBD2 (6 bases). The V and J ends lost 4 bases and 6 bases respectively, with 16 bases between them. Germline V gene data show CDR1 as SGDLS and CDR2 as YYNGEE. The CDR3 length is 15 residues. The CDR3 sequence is CASSRGPRRAGELFF. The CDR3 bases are TGTGCCAGCAGCCGCGGGCCGCGGAGGGCCGGGGAGCTGTTTTTT.

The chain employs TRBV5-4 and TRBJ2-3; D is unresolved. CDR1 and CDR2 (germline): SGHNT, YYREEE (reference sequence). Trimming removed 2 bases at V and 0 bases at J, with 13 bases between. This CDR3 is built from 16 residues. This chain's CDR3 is CASSFGFGGSTDTQYF. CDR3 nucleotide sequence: TGTGCCAGCAGCTTCGGGTTCGGCGGAAGCACAGATACGCAGTATTTT.